The 28 T cell receptor beta chains presented below share a single source sample, sequenced in a study of shared clonotypes between healthy human individuals. The repertoire was sequenced with immunoSEQ multiplex PCR; TCRdb's copy has only in-frame clones and lacks some. The sample records 900,000 to 1,200,000 clones, around 78% being singletons. The material sequenced was memory CD4+ T cells from PBMCs. Subset given: CD45RA-negative fraction. These receptors all come from a man aged 18 to 30 in good health. Some clones in this sample may be carry-over from other donors' samples.

The chain combines TRBV10-3 with TRBJ2-2; 7 bases align to TRBD1. CDR3 length: 17 residues. After removal of 3 bases from V and 4 bases from J, the junction contained 11 bases not matched to a gene. CDR1 and CDR2 from the germline V gene are ENHRY and SYGVKD. In nucleotides, the CDR3 is TGTGCCATCAGTGATGGTCGAGGGGGCGAATCCACCGGGGAGCTGTTTTTT. Its translation is CAISDGRGGESTGELFF.

The chain recombines TRBV28 with TRBJ2-7; TRBD2 matches 8 bases. Germline-derived CDR1 and CDR2 are MDHEN and SYDVKM. With 4 bases clipped from V and 1 base from J, the junction kept 6 bases outside the gene matches. This CDR3 is 15 amino acids long. CDR3 sequence (DNA): TGTGCCAGCAGTTCAGCGACTAGCGATTCCTACGAGCAGTACTTC. Encoded protein: CASSSATSDSYEQYF.

V usage is TRBV29-1 and J usage is TRBJ2-3, with a possible D match to TRBD1 (6 bases). Germline CDR1 is SQVTM and CDR2 is ANQGSEA. The CDR3 sequence is 13 residues long. Trimming left V 4 bases short and J 2 bases short, with 10 bases between. As DNA, the CDR3 is TGCAGCGTTGGGGGGCGTTACACAGATACGCAGTATTTT. It is translated as CSVGGRYTDTQYF.

With respect to this clone: Other DNA variants within this sample encode the same CDR3. The rearrangement joins TRBV30 to TRBJ2-7; no clear D. Germline V lookup: CDR1 GTSNPN, CDR2 SVGIG (reference sequence). V shed 1 base and J shed 5 bases, with 6 bases lying between them. There are 11 residues in the CDR3. CDR3 nucleotide sequence: TGTGCCTGGAGTGGGTCCCACGAGCAGTACTTC. Its translation: CAWSGSHEQYF.

Only one count was recorded for this clone. The CDR3 loop reads CASSGLKGGEETQYF. The DNA of the CDR3 is TGTGCCAGCAGTGGATTGAAGGGGGGAGAAGAGACCCAGTACTTC. The rearrangement links TRBV6-1 to TRBJ2-5; D is possibly TRBD1 or TRBD2 (6 bases each). V shed 4 bases and J shed 3 bases, with 15 bases lying between them. Per the germline V gene, CDR1 is MNHNS and CDR2 is SASEGT. This CDR3 is 15 amino acids long.

In regard to this clone: Other DNA sequences from this sample encode an identical CDR3 as well. The V call is TRBV6-5, the J call TRBJ1-2; TRBD1 is a possible D gene (5 bases). CDR1 MNHEY and CDR2 SVGAGI come from the germline V gene. V shed 5 bases and J shed 5 bases, with 12 bases lying between them. CDR3 size: 13 residues. For the CDR3, the DNA is TGTGCCAGCAGTCCTACAGGAGGTTATGGCTACACCTTC. This translates into CASSPTGGYGYTF.

The V gene is TRBV2, the J gene TRBJ2-7, with TRBD2 identical over 12 bases. This CDR3 comprises 15 residues. Unmatched junction bases numbered 8, after V lost 4 bases and J lost 7 bases. Germline V gene sequence: CDR1 SNHLY, CDR2 FYNNEI. The chain's CDR3 is CASSATSGRPEEQYF. CDR3 nucleotide sequence: TGTGCCAGCAGTGCAACTAGCGGGAGGCCGGAGGAGCAGTACTTC.

V and J are TRBV5-1 and TRBJ2-7; tentatively, D is TRBD1 (6 bases). The CDR3 covers 15 residues. Germline CDR1 and CDR2: SGHRS and YFSETQ. V gave up 0 bases and J gave up 3 bases, with 13 bases separating them. DNA for the CDR3: TGCGCCAGCAGCTTGGGAGAAGGGGGTGGCTACGAGCAGTACTTC. As protein: CASSLGEGGGYEQYF.

The V call is TRBV7-3, the J call TRBJ2-2; possible D gene TRBD2, 7 bases. CDR1 and CDR2 from the germline V gene are SGHTA and FQGTGA. The CDR3 spans 14 residues. Trimming pared 8 bases from V and 3 bases from J, leaving 13 bases between. Here the CDR3 DNA reads TGTGCCAGCGGGGGCGGGAGTCACACCGGGGAGCTGTTTTTT. It is translated as CASGGGSHTGELFF.

The genes are TRBV4-2 and TRBJ2-5; D not certain. The CDR3 spans 15 residues. V was cut by 3 bases and J by 5 bases, with 16 bases left in between. The germline V gene encodes CDR1 LGHNA and CDR2 YNFKEQ. The CDR3 DNA reads TGTGCCAGCAGCCAGGGCCCTACCGCGGAGGAGACCCAGTACTTC. The encoded protein is CASSQGPTAEETQYF.

The rearrangement joins TRBV28 to TRBJ1-2; a possible D gene is TRBD1 (6 bases). V was cut by 2 bases and J by 2 bases, with 12 bases left in between. The CDR3 totals 15 residues. Germline assignment: CDR1 MDHEN and CDR2 SYDVKM. CDR3 nucleotide sequence: TGTGCCAGCAGTTTAATCCCCCAGGGGAACTATGGCTACACCTTC. This gives the protein CASSLIPQGNYGYTF.

This clone appeared a few times. This chain uses TRBV14 with TRBJ2-3, with 14 bases matching TRBD2. Germline V lookup: CDR1 SGHDN, CDR2 FVKESK. This CDR3 has 16 amino acids. The ends lost 1 base at V and 10 bases at J; junction bases unmatched: 7. The CDR3 region has the DNA TGTGCCAGCAGCCAAGGACTAGCGGGAGGGCTTGCTGCGCAGTATTTT. Protein sequence: CASSQGLAGGLAAQYF.

This rearrangement joins TRBV5-1 to TRBJ2-4; D is perhaps TRBD2 (6 bases). V was shortened by 1 base and J by 6 bases, with 17 bases between the two germline ends. Per the germline V gene, CDR1 is SGHRS and CDR2 is YFSETQ. This CDR3 has 16 amino acids. CDR3 DNA: TGCGCCAGCAGCTTGAAGCGGGCGAGTGGGCGAAACATTCAGTACTTC. It is translated as CASSLKRASGRNIQYF.

The V and J genes are TRBV6-5 and TRBJ2-5; D unresolved. The CDR3 sequence is 13 residues long. V was shortened by 1 base and J by 5 bases, with 8 bases between the two germline ends. Germline CDR1 and CDR2: MNHEY and SVGAGI. The CDR3 coding sequence is TGTGCCAGCAGTTACTACAGTGAGGAGACCCAGTACTTC. The encoded protein is CASSYYSEETQYF.

The chain carries TRBV27 and TRBJ2-7; 10 nucleotides agree with TRBD2. Germline CDR1 and CDR2: MNHEY and SMNVEV (reference sequence). V trimming: 5 bases; J trimming: 1 base; junction bases outside the gene matches: 11. CDR3 size: 17 residues. The CDR3 nucleotides read TGTGCCAGCAGTGCCCGGTGGACTAGCGGCGAATCCTACGAGCAGTACTTC. Amino acid sequence: CASSARWTSGESYEQYF.

This clone was seen more than once but under ten times. The V gene is TRBV11-2, the J gene TRBJ2-2, with 8 bases identical to TRBD2. V lost 7 bases to trimming and J lost 3 bases; unmatched junction nucleotides: 4. This CDR3 comprises 14 residues. Germline CDR1 is SGHAT and CDR2 is FQNNGV. The CDR3 spells CASTLTSDTGELFF. The CDR3 DNA sequence: TGTGCCAGCACCCTGACTAGCGACACCGGGGAGCTGTTTTTT.

The chain recombines TRBV28 with TRBJ2-1; 8 bases line up with TRBD2. The CDR3 totals 16 residues. Germline V gives CDR1 MDHEN, CDR2 SYDVKM. The V segment lost 3 bases and the J segment 9 bases; nucleotides outside the gene matches: 13. The CDR3: CASSLRGNSGNAEQFF. CDR3 bases: TGTGCCAGCAGTTTGCGGGGGAATAGCGGGAATGCTGAGCAGTTCTTC.

This chain uses TRBV5-1 with TRBJ2-7; D call uncertain. The germline V gene encodes CDR1 SGHRS and CDR2 YFSETQ. The CDR3 has 15 residues. Trimming shortened V by 0 bases and J by 3 bases, and 13 bases separated the two germline ends. The CDR3 nucleotides read TGCGCCAGCAGCTTGGGGCACCGCGATCACTACGAGCAGTACTTC. The encoded protein is CASSLGHRDHYEQYF.

This clone appeared many times. This chain uses TRBV10-3 with TRBJ1-2; D gene ambiguous. CDR1 and CDR2 (germline): ENHRY, SYGVKD. The CDR3 has 13 amino acids. V was pared by 3 bases and J by 6 bases, with 11 bases between. The CDR3 protein is CAISDNSLHGYTF. The CDR3 DNA sequence: TGTGCCATCAGTGATAACAGCCTACATGGCTACACCTTC.

Details on this clone: The junction and the germline gene differ at one end; a read error may be behind it. CDR3 in amino acids: CAGSLWVDTQYF. The CDR3 nucleotides are TGTGCCGGCAGCTTGTGGGTAGATACGCAGTATTTT. The gene calls are TRBV11-3 and TRBJ2-3; D is uncertain. Germline lookup yields CDR1 SGHNT and CDR2 YENEEA. CDR3 length equals 12 residues.

This clone is a singleton in its sample. This rearrangement joins TRBV2 to TRBJ2-1; perhaps TRBD2 as D (6 bases). The CDR3 is made up of 14 amino acids. The germline gives CDR1 SNHLY, CDR2 FYNNEI. Trimming pared 5 bases from V and 6 bases from J, leaving 14 bases between. In DNA form, the CDR3 reads TGTGCCAGCAGTTCCTCGCGGCGGGGCAATGAGCAGTTCTTC. Its translation is CASSSSRRGNEQFF. Full variable domain (rest looked up from reference TRBV2 and TRBJ2-1): EPEVTQTPSHQVTQMGQEVILRCVPISNHLYFYWYRQILGQKVEFLVSFYNNEISEKSEIFDDQFSVERPDGSNFTLKIRSTKLEDSAMYFCASSSSRRGNEQFFGPGTRLTVL.

The V and J genes are TRBV7-2 and TRBJ2-5, with D perhaps TRBD2 (5 bases). This CDR3 contains 14 residues. V lost 5 bases to trimming and J lost 1 base, with 11 bases between them. Germline V gene lookup returns CDR1 SGHTA and CDR2 FQGNSA. CDR3 nucleotides: TGTGCCAGCAGCCCGCTAGCTCGCCAAGAGACCCAGTACTTC. It specifies CASSPLARQETQYF.

Concerning this clone: Given a much more abundant clone one base away, this may be a read error. Other nucleotide sequences from this sample produce the same CDR3. CDR3 sequence reads: CASSRMNTEAFF. CDR3 nucleotide sequence: TGTGCCAGCAGCCGAATGAACACTGAAGCTTTCTTT. The chain uses TRBV14 and TRBJ1-1; no firm D call. V was cut by 4 bases and J by 0 bases, with 3 bases left in between. The CDR3 totals 12 residues. Germline assignment: CDR1 SGHDN and CDR2 FVKESK.

The chain recombines TRBV18 with TRBJ1-1; 7 bases match TRBD1. Germline CDR1 and CDR2: KGHSH and LQKENI. CDR3 size: 14 residues. V was clipped by 3 bases and J by 7 bases; unmatched bases: 8. The CDR3 spells CASSPLKGQSEAFF. The CDR3, as DNA: TGTGCCAGCTCACCCCTTAAGGGACAGAGTGAAGCTTTCTTT.

V and J are TRBV10-3 and TRBJ1-1; no clear D. The germline V gene encodes CDR1 ENHRY and CDR2 SYGVKD. Trimming removed 0 bases from V and 8 bases from J, with 13 bases in between. There are 14 residues in the CDR3. The DNA for the CDR3 is TGTGCCATCAGTGAGTCGCAGGTTGACTCAGAAGCTTTCTTT. Encoded protein: CAISESQVDSEAFF.

This clone has only a few counts. V usage is TRBV28 and J usage is TRBJ1-1; D remains ambiguous. Germline CDR1 reads MDHEN; CDR2 reads SYDVKM. Trimming took off 10 bases at V and 1 base at J, with 13 bases between the two ends. The CDR3 covers 13 residues. CDR3 in DNA: TGTGCCACCCAAGGGATTCGGAACACTGAAGCTTTCTTT. Its protein is CATQGIRNTEAFF.

This chain links TRBV11-3 with TRBJ2-2; D ambiguous. V dropped 3 bases and J dropped 5 bases, with 7 bases sitting between them. The CDR3 runs to 13 residues. CDR1 and CDR2 (germline): SGHNT, YENEEA. The CDR3 nucleotides are TGTGCCAGCAGCTTCCGATTAACCGGGGAGCTGTTTTTT. This sequence encodes CASSFRLTGELFF.

V and J are TRBV5-1 and TRBJ2-1, with 7 bases identical to TRBD2. Germline-derived CDR1 and CDR2 are SGHRS and YFSETQ. The CDR3 covers 15 residues. J gave up 5 bases and V 0 bases, and 5 bases lay outside the gene matches. The CDR3 bases are TGCGCCAGCAGCTTGGGGGCGGGAGCTAACAATGAGCAGTTCTTC. Translation: CASSLGAGANNEQFF.